The rows below give T cell receptor beta chains drawn from one sample of a study of blood T cell repertoires in COVID-19. The method was immunoSEQ multiplex PCR; TCRdb's version includes in-frame clones alone and lacks a portion of them. Altogether 130,000 to 150,000 clones are present, about 79% being singletons, with the ten largest covering under 9.5%. Sequenced input: PBMCs or T cells enriched from blood (not recorded which). These receptors all stem from a man in his forties or fifties who had recovered from COVID-19. Each CDR3 is given with its conserved first and last residue. A D gene is named only where the DNA matches it firmly. Only part of the rows carry a size: once, few, many, or a class if the clone is expanded.

v_call	d_call	j_call	clone_size	cdr3_nt	cdr3_aa
TRBV9	TRBD1	TRBJ2-3	.	TGTGCCAGCAGAGCGGACAGGGATCGTACAGATACGCAGTATTTT	CASRADRDRTDTQYF
TRBV5-1	TRBD1	TRBJ1-2	.	TGCGCCAGCAGCCCAGGGGGCTCCAACTATGGCTACACCTTC	CASSPGGSNYGYTF
TRBV6-5	.	TRBJ1-1	.	TGTGCCAGCAGTTACCGACGGGGAGTTAACACTGAAGCTTTCTTT	CASSYRRGVNTEAFF
TRBV28	TRBD1	TRBJ2-6	.	TGTGCCAGCAGATCCAACCGGGACAGGCTTTCTGGGGCCAACGTCCTGACTTTC	CASRSNRDRLSGANVLTF
TRBV27	.	TRBJ1-5	few	TGTGCCAGCAGTTTGTGGGGGGGCAATCAGCCCCAGCATTTT	CASSLWGGNQPQHF
TRBV7-8	TRBD1	TRBJ1-5	.	TGTGCCAGCAGCTTCGACGGGACAGGCTATAGCAATCAGCCCCAGCATTTT	CASSFDGTGYSNQPQHF
TRBV6-1	TRBD1	TRBJ2-4	few	TGTGCCAGCAGTGATAGTTTCCAGGACAGGCAGTACTTC	CASSDSFQDRQYF
TRBV11-2	TRBD1	TRBJ2-7	.	TGTGCCAGCAGCTTAGATCCAACAGGGGGCAGGGACGAGCAGTACTTC	CASSLDPTGGRDEQYF
TRBV19	.	TRBJ2-1	.	TGTGCCAGTAGTTTCTTGGGGCAATACAATGAGCAGTTCTTC	CASSFLGQYNEQFF
TRBV19	TRBD1	TRBJ2-3	.	TGTGCCACCTCGGACAGGCCCACAGATACGCAGTATTTT	CATSDRPTDTQYF
TRBV29-1	TRBD1	TRBJ1-5	.	TGCAGCGTTGGTGGGACAGGGGGCAATCAGCCCCAGCATTTT	CSVGGTGGNQPQHF
TRBV18	TRBD2	TRBJ2-1	.	TGTGCCAGCTCACTCATAGCGGGGGAATACAATGAGCAGTTCTTC	CASSLIAGEYNEQFF
TRBV5-1	.	TRBJ1-2	.	TGCGCCAGCAGCCCCAAGGGCAGGGTAGTTAATGGCTACACCTTC	CASSPKGRVVNGYTF
TRBV18	.	TRBJ1-1	.	TGTGCCAGCTCATCCCGCGGAGGGTCTGAAGCTTTCTTT	CASSSRGGSEAFF
TRBV29-1	TRBD2	TRBJ2-3	.	TGCAGCGTCGAATCTCTACCACTCGGGACTAGAACAGATACGCAGTATTTT	CSVESLPLGTRTDTQYF
TRBV19	TRBD2	TRBJ2-2	.	TGTGCCAGTATAGGCCTAGCGGGGACGAACACCGGGGAGCTGTTTTTT	CASIGLAGTNTGELFF
TRBV9	TRBD1	TRBJ1-6	.	TGTGCCAGCAGCGTTGAGACAGGGCTTAATTCACCCCTCCACTTT	CASSVETGLNSPLHF
TRBV7-8	.	TRBJ1-5	.	TGTGCCAGCAGCTTTATTGGAGGAGTCCTTAGCAATCAGCCCCAGCATTTT	CASSFIGGVLSNQPQHF
TRBV6-2/TRBV6-3	.	TRBJ2-6	.	TGTGCCAGCAGTTACTCGGCAGGGCTGGGCTCTGGGGCCAACGTCCTGACTTTC	CASSYSAGLGSGANVLTF
TRBV10-2	TRBD2	TRBJ2-5	.	TGCGCCAGCAGGGTAGCGGGGGGGCCGGAGACCCAGTACTTC	CASRVAGGPETQYF
TRBV7-2	TRBD1	TRBJ1-4	.	TGTGCCAGCAGCCCCGGACAGGGTAATGAAAAACTGTTTTTT	CASSPGQGNEKLFF
TRBV15	.	TRBJ1-3	.	TGTGCCACCAGCAGAGATCGGCGGGAAGAGACCATATATTTT	CATSRDRREETIYF
TRBV7-9	TRBD1	TRBJ1-2	many	TGTGCCAGCAGCTTAGGGACAGGGGGCGATAACTATGGCTACACCTTC	CASSLGTGGDNYGYTF
TRBV6-2/TRBV6-3	TRBD1	TRBJ1-3	.	TGTGCCAGCAGTTCCCTGCGACAGCGGACAGGAGGAAACACCATATATTTT	CASSSLRQRTGGNTIYF
TRBV6-5	TRBD1	TRBJ2-1	.	TGTGCCAGCAGTACAGGGGTGACGGGCAATGAGCAGTTCTTC	CASSTGVTGNEQFF
TRBV19	.	TRBJ1-1	.	TGTGCCAGTAGTATAAGGGGCGGGAGGAACACTGAAGCTTTCTTT	CASSIRGGRNTEAFF
TRBV7-9	.	TRBJ1-1	.	TGTGCCAGCAGCTTAGTAGTTACTGAAGCTTTCTTT	CASSLVVTEAFF
TRBV19	TRBD1	TRBJ2-5	.	TGTGCCAGTAGTGATTCGACAGGGACCCAGGGGAAAGAGACCCAGTACTTC	CASSDSTGTQGKETQYF
TRBV6-5	TRBD1	TRBJ2-7	.	TGTGCCAGCAGTACCCGGGACAGGACCTACGAGCAGTACTTC	CASSTRDRTYEQYF
TRBV5-6	TRBD1	TRBJ2-5	.	TGTGCCAGCAGCTTACGGACAGGGGCAAATGGGGAGACCCAGTACTTC	CASSLRTGANGETQYF
TRBV12-2	.	TRBJ2-7	.	TGTGCAGGAAAAGGACATGATCCCGAGCAGTACTTC	CAGKGHDPEQYF
TRBV7-9	.	TRBJ1-2	once	TGTGCCAGCAGCTTATCAGGGATCTATGGCTACACCTTC	CASSLSGIYGYTF
TRBV14	TRBD1	TRBJ2-1	.	TGTGCCAGCAGCCAAGGGGGGACAGGGCTTTACAATGAGCAGTTCTTC	CASSQGGTGLYNEQFF
TRBV29-1	.	TRBJ1-1	.	TGCAGCGTTGAAGACTCCCCACAAAACACTGAAGCTTTCTTT	CSVEDSPQNTEAFF
TRBV11-2	TRBD2	TRBJ2-5	.	TGTGCCAGCAGCTCACTAGCGGGGGGGCCCCAAGAGACCCAGTACTTC	CASSSLAGGPQETQYF
TRBV24-1	.	TRBJ1-1	.	TGTGCCACCAGTGACATCAGGGCTCGGGACACTGAAGCTTTCTTT	CATSDIRARDTEAFF
TRBV18	TRBD1	TRBJ1-5	.	TGTGCCAGCTCATCCCTACCCGGACAGGGCAATCAGCCCCAGCATTTT	CASSSLPGQGNQPQHF
TRBV5-1	.	TRBJ1-4	.	TGCGCCAGCAGCTTAGGGCGACCGGGAGGGGAAAAACTGTTTTTT	CASSLGRPGGEKLFF
TRBV12-5	TRBD2	TRBJ2-2	.	TGTGCTAGTGAAGAGCGGGGGGCGCACACCGGGGAGCTGTTTTTT	CASEERGAHTGELFF
TRBV6-2/TRBV6-3	TRBD1	TRBJ2-7	.	TGTGCCAGCAGCCCACACGGACAGGTGGCTTACTCCTACGAGCAGTACTTC	CASSPHGQVAYSYEQYF
TRBV25-1	.	TRBJ1-2	.	TGTGCCAGCAGTCAATGGGGGGGAACTGGCTACACCTTC	CASSQWGGTGYTF
TRBV4-3	TRBD1	TRBJ2-7	.	TGCGCCAGCAGCCACGGGACAGGGACCTCAGAGGAGCAGTACTTC	CASSHGTGTSEEQYF
TRBV10-3	.	TRBJ1-5	few	TGTGCCATCTTAGTTGGTACCCAGCATTTT	CAILVGTQHF
TRBV4-2	TRBD2	TRBJ2-3	.	TGTGCCAGCAGCCCTAGAACCGCTAGCGGGGGGCCAGATACGCAGTATTTT	CASSPRTASGGPDTQYF
TRBV29-1	.	TRBJ2-5	.	TGCAGCGTTGAAGATGCACAGCTCCCCGGAGAGACCCAGTACTTC	CSVEDAQLPGETQYF
TRBV5-6	.	TRBJ1-2	.	TGTGCCAGCAGCGTCCCCCAGGGGCATGGCTACACCTTC	CASSVPQGHGYTF
TRBV10-3	.	TRBJ1-5	.	TGTGCCATCAGTGAGTCTCAGGCTAGCAATCAGCCCCAGCATTTT	CAISESQASNQPQHF
TRBV5-4	.	TRBJ2-7	.	TGTGCCTTCGGCGGGAACGTTCCCTACGAGCAGTACTTC	CAFGGNVPYEQYF
TRBV6-2/TRBV6-3	TRBD1	TRBJ1-1	.	TGTGCCAGCAGTTACCCCGGGACAGGTCCTTCTTACACTGAAGCTTTCTTT	CASSYPGTGPSYTEAFF
TRBV7-2	.	TRBJ1-2	.	TGTGCCAGCAGCTTAGAGCACTCGAGCTATGGCTACACCTTC	CASSLEHSSYGYTF
TRBV2	.	TRBJ1-1	.	TGTGCCAGCAGACGGACAGTGGCTGAAGCTTTCTTT	CASRRTVAEAFF
TRBV3-1/TRBV3-2	.	TRBJ1-1	.	TGTGCCAGCAGCCATATATTCACTGAAGCTTTCTTT	CASSHIFTEAFF
TRBV27	TRBD2	TRBJ2-7	.	TGTGCCAGCAGTTCCGGGGGTAGCGGGGGCAGGAGCTCCTACGAGCAGTACTTC	CASSSGGSGGRSSYEQYF
TRBV19	.	TRBJ1-5	once	TGTGCCAGTAGTATAAACAGGAGGGAGCATCAGCCCCAGCATTTT	CASSINRREHQPQHF
TRBV5-1	TRBD1	TRBJ1-1	.	TGCGCCAGCAGCTTGGATGGGACAGGGGCCACTGAAGCTTTCTTT	CASSLDGTGATEAFF
TRBV15	TRBD1	TRBJ1-2	.	TGTGCCACCAGCCTAGACAGGGACGATGGCTACACCTTC	CATSLDRDDGYTF
TRBV29-1	.	TRBJ2-6	once	TGCAGCGTTGAAGGCCGGGGTCCGGCTGGGGCCAACGTCCTGACTTTC	CSVEGRGPAGANVLTF
TRBV7-2	TRBD1	TRBJ2-7	.	TGTGCCAGCAGCTTCGATAGACAGGGCTACGAGCAGTACTTC	CASSFDRQGYEQYF
TRBV2	.	TRBJ2-4	.	TGTGCCAGCAGTGAAGAGAATTGGGGGGACATTCAGTACTTC	CASSEENWGDIQYF
TRBV27	TRBD1	TRBJ1-5	.	TGTGCCAGCAGCCACAGGGGAACGGGCCAGCCCCAGCATTTT	CASSHRGTGQPQHF